This is a list of T cell receptor beta chains from one sample in a study of blood T cell repertoires in COVID-19. The table came from immunoSEQ multiplex PCR; TCRdb's copy has only in-frame clones and leaves some out. The sample holds under 45,000 clones, approximately 73% seen once. The specimen sequenced was peripheral blood. Receptors were obtained from a man aged 80 or over with acute or convalescent COVID-19. Each CDR3 is given with its conserved first and last residue. The order of the fields is V gene, D gene, J gene, clone size, CDR3 DNA, CDR3 protein. A D gene is named only where the DNA matches it firmly. Clone size is given for some rows only: seen once, a few or many times, or a class if the clone is expanded.

TRBV9	-	TRBJ2-3	-	TGTGCCAGCAGCCCCGCATCAGGGCGCCAATTCTATTTT	CASSPASGRQFYF
TRBV28	TRBD2	TRBJ2-7	-	TGTGCCAGCAGGACACCAGGGCTAGCGGGAGGGCTCAACTCCTACGAGCAGTACTTC	CASRTPGLAGGLNSYEQYF
TRBV28	TRBD2	TRBJ2-3	-	TGTGCCAGCCACGTGACTCCCCCTTCACTAGCGGGATGCACAGATACGCAGTATTTT	CASHVTPPSLAGCTDTQYF
TRBV14	-	TRBJ1-1	-	TGTGCCAGCACACCAGGGCTGAGCACTGAAGCTTTCTTT	CASTPGLSTEAFF
TRBV5-1	-	TRBJ2-7	-	TGCGCCAGCAGTCCCGGGGGTTTCCTGTACGAGCAGTACTTC	CASSPGGFLYEQYF
TRBV28	-	TRBJ1-2	-	TGTGCCAGCAGTTCTCAGGGTCCCTATGGCTACACCTTC	CASSSQGPYGYTF
TRBV2	TRBD1	TRBJ2-7	once	TGTGCCAGCTGCCGGACAGGGCGCTCCTACGAGCAGTACTTC	CASCRTGRSYEQYF
TRBV7-6	TRBD1	TRBJ1-5	few	TGTGCCAGCAGCCCCGGACAGGGTAGGAATCAGCCCCAGCATTTT	CASSPGQGRNQPQHF
TRBV5-4	TRBD1	TRBJ1-1	few	TGTGCCAGCAGCCACCCAGGGACAGGGCGTGAAGCTTTCTTT	CASSHPGTGREAFF
TRBV7-2	-	TRBJ2-2	-	TGTGCCAGCAGGTCGGGACTGATGAACACCGGGGAGCTGTTTTTT	CASRSGLMNTGELFF
TRBV5-4	TRBD2	TRBJ2-2	-	TGTGCCAGCAGTTTACTAGCGGGGGGCCCCACCGGGGAGCTGTTTTTT	CASSLLAGGPTGELFF
TRBV6-1	TRBD2	TRBJ2-1	-	TGTGCCAGCAGTGAAGGGCTAGCGGGGGGGGGTGAGCAGTTCTTC	CASSEGLAGGGEQFF
TRBV18	-	TRBJ1-1	-	TGTGCCAGCTCAGGGCAGGCGGAAGCTTTCTTT	CASSGQAEAFF
TRBV5-6	-	TRBJ2-5	-	TGTGCCAGCAGCTTGGCTAGGGAGGAGACCCAGTACTTC	CASSLAREETQYF
TRBV13	-	TRBJ1-6	-	TGTGCCAGCAGCGACGGACAATCCTATAATTCACCCCTCCACTTT	CASSDGQSYNSPLHF
TRBV27	-	TRBJ2-1	-	TGTGCCAGCAGTTTATTTACGGGGGACTCCTACAATGAGCAGTTCTTC	CASSLFTGDSYNEQFF
TRBV7-3	-	TRBJ1-1	-	TGTGCCAGCAGCTTTAGTGGGCCAAACACTGAAGCTTTCTTT	CASSFSGPNTEAFF
TRBV5-4	TRBD1	TRBJ2-7	-	TGTGCCAGCAGCCCCCGGGACAGGGGGCCGGGCGAGCAGTACTTC	CASSPRDRGPGEQYF
TRBV10-1	TRBD1	TRBJ2-2	-	TGCGCCAGCAGGCCGGGGACAGGGGGCACCGGGGAGCTGTTTTTT	CASRPGTGGTGELFF
TRBV11-2	-	TRBJ1-1	-	TGTACCAGCAGCTTATCGGTCGGCACTGAAGCTTTCTTT	CTSSLSVGTEAFF
TRBV19	-	TRBJ2-1	-	TGTGCCAGTAGCCGCAAGGGGGAGTTCAGCTCCTACAATGAGCAGTTCTTC	CASSRKGEFSSYNEQFF
TRBV11-2	TRBD1	TRBJ1-5	-	TGTGCCAGCAGCTTGACAGGGGAGGGTCAGCCCCAGCATTTT	CASSLTGEGQPQHF
TRBV4-2	-	TRBJ1-4	-	TGTGCCAGCAGCCAGGGTACAGGGACAACTAATGAAAAACTGTTTTTT	CASSQGTGTTNEKLFF
TRBV19	-	TRBJ1-4	-	TGTGCCAGTAGTATTTCGGGACTGTCAAATGAAAAACTGTTTTTT	CASSISGLSNEKLFF
TRBV28	TRBD1	TRBJ1-2	-	TGTGCCAGCAGTATAAGCCAGGGGGGCTATGGCTACACCTTC	CASSISQGGYGYTF
TRBV6-5	-	TRBJ1-5	-	TGTGCCAGCATGTGGCAGGGACTTAGCAATCAGCCCCAGCATTTT	CASMWQGLSNQPQHF
TRBV9	TRBD1	TRBJ2-5	-	TGTGCCAGCAGCGTAGGGGGACAGGGCCAAGAGACCCAGTACTTC	CASSVGGQGQETQYF
TRBV4-2	-	TRBJ2-1	-	TGTGCCAGCAGCGAAGAGAGGGCGGCTTACAATGAGCAGTTCTTC	CASSEERAAYNEQFF
TRBV10-3	TRBD2	TRBJ2-7	many	TGTGCCATCAGTGCTCTAGCGGGAGGGCACGAGCAGTACTTC	CAISALAGGHEQYF
TRBV7-8	TRBD1	TRBJ2-3	-	TGTGCCAGCAGCGTCCGGGACAGGGGGCTGGATACGCAGTATTTT	CASSVRDRGLDTQYF
TRBV19	-	TRBJ2-3	-	TGTGCCAGTAGTAGGCGGCCTAGCACAGATACGCAGTATTTT	CASSRRPSTDTQYF
TRBV2	-	TRBJ1-1	-	TGTGCCAGCAGCCTCAGAGGTGAAGCTTTCTTT	CASSLRGEAFF
TRBV19	TRBD2	TRBJ2-7	-	TGTGCCAGTAGTAGAGGGGGACTAGCGGGAGGAGGCGAGCAGTACTTC	CASSRGGLAGGGEQYF
TRBV11-2	-	TRBJ1-6	-	TGTGCCAGCAGCTTAGGAGACATCGGTTCACCCCTCCACTTT	CASSLGDIGSPLHF
TRBV7-3	TRBD1	TRBJ1-6	-	TGTGCCAGCAGCTTCGGGACAGGGGCGGATAATTCACCCCTCCACTTT	CASSFGTGADNSPLHF
TRBV7-2	TRBD1	TRBJ1-5	-	TGTGCCAGCAGCTTTGGGGGACAGGGATCCGGTCAGCCCCAGCATTTT	CASSFGGQGSGQPQHF
TRBV20-1	-	TRBJ2-3	-	TGCAGTGCTAGTGGGGAGACGGGCACAGATACGCAGTATTTT	CSASGETGTDTQYF